These 2 T cell receptor beta chains came from one sample sequenced in a study of blood T cells in healthy people across ages. Then a second PCR, running about 7 to 11 cycles, was carried out with a sample-barcoded 5' primer and a J-beta primer mix. Each CDR3 protein gets one entry after TCRdb re-called the 5' RACE reads with MiXCR. The sample comprises around 1,600,000 distinct CDR3 sequences, approximately 39% of which are singletons, and 4% rests with the top ten. What was sequenced was blood. Every receptor here comes from a woman under 30 in good health.

The chain carries TRBV21-1 and TRBJ2-1; whether TRBD1, the table's D call, matches the DNA was not checked. TRBV21-1 is a pseudogene locus. This CDR3 contains 12 residues. CDR3 sequence (DNA): TGTGCCACCCCGGGGGGTGGTAATGAGCAGTTCTTC. It encodes CATPGGGNEQFF.

V gene TRBV6-2 or TRBV6-3 combines with J gene TRBJ2-3, with 12 bases identical to TRBD2. The V and J ends lost 7 bases and 5 bases, in that order; junction bases with no gene match: 10. Germline assignment: CDR1 MNHEY and CDR2 SVGEGT. This CDR3 contains 16 residues. The CDR3 loop is CASTTSGRWFGDTQYF. CDR3 in DNA: TGTGCCAGCACAACTAGCGGGAGGTGGTTTGGAGATACGCAGTATTTT.